The rows below give T cell receptor beta chains drawn from one sample of a study of human T cells and chemical hapten exposure. TCRdb called the RACE reads again in MiXCR, with one record for every CDR3 protein. The table has 55,000 to 75,000 distinct CDR3 sequences, roughly 12% seen once. The specimen was whole blood, collected in connection with sensitization to the hapten diphenylcyclopropenone (DPC). The source is a man aged 30-40 years with alopecia areata. Some clones in this sample may be carry-over from other donors' samples. CDR3s leave out the opening cysteine and the closing phenylalanine or tryptophan.

v_call	j_call	cdr3_aa
TRBV7-8	TRBJ2-5	ASSLVNRGVLYQETQY
TRBV6-1	TRBJ1-6	ASIESGGSPLH
TRBV6-4	TRBJ2-3	ASSEGTGGADTQY
TRBV5-6	TRBJ1-1	ASSSTIIPDTEAF
TRBV3-1	TRBJ2-5	ASSRRTSGETQY
TRBV6-2/TRBV6-3	TRBJ1-1	ASMVPRDRALLNTEAF
TRBV20-1	TRBJ2-5	SAPTTYQETQY
TRBV12-3/TRBV12-4	TRBJ1-2	ASSFGKKGGYT
TRBV5-1	TRBJ1-2	ASSPGTGELNYGYT
TRBV7-3	TRBJ1-6	ASSLGQVNSPLH
TRBV19	TRBJ1-5	ASSIRYGQLNQPQH
TRBV6-1	TRBJ2-3	ASSEMADSSTDTQY
TRBV14	TRBJ2-7	ASSPGTFYEQY
TRBV11-2	TRBJ1-4	ASSSYREPDEKLF
TRBV4-3	TRBJ2-6	ASSQEGGGTGANVLT
TRBV28	TRBJ2-7	AIRRGANYEQY
TRBV7-9	TRBJ2-7	AGETGSYEQY
TRBV12-3/TRBV12-4	TRBJ2-3	ASSPSYSTDTQY
TRBV2	TRBJ2-2	ASSLGVTGELF
TRBV11-2	TRBJ2-7	ASSLDGPPAGETYEQY
TRBV11-3	TRBJ2-3	ASSLGVSTDTQY
TRBV29-1	TRBJ2-4	SVGVGQPKY
TRBV5-1	TRBJ2-2	ASSLGVPNTGELF
TRBV29-1	TRBJ1-2	AGGQGDYGYT
TRBV14	TRBJ2-4	ASSQDPLVNIQY
TRBV18	TRBJ1-2	ASSPGAENYGYT